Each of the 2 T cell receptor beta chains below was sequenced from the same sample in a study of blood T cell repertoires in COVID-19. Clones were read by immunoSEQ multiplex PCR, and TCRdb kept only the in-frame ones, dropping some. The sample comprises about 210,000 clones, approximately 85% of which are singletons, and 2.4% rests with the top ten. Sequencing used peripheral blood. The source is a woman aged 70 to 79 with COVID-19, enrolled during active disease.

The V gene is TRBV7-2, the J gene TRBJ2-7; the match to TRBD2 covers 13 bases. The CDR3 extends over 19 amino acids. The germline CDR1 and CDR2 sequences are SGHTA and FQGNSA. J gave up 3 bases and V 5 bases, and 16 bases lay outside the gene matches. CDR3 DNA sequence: TGTGCCAGCAGCAAGACAGGCGTTCCGGGACTAGCGGGGAGCTACGAGCAGTACTTC. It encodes CASSKTGVPGLAGSYEQYF.

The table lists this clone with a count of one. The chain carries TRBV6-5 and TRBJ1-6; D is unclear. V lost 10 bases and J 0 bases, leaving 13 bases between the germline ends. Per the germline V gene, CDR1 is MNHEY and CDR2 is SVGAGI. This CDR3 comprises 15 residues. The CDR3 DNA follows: TGTGCCACCAGGAGGGTGAGCTCCTATAATTCACCCCTCCACTTT. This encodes CATRRVSSYNSPLHF.